This T cell receptor (beta chain) was sequenced for a study of early T cells in non-severe SARS-CoV-2 infection (dated by TCRdb to the early 2020s). In terms of the full investigation: Bulk RNA from unsorted whole blood was used for TCR sequencing, so alpha and beta chains could not be paired.

V gives up 4 bases and J gives up 3 bases, and the segment between their germline ends measures 5 bases. Sequences ENHRY (CDR1) and SYGVKD (CDR2) are obtained from the germline V gene. The CDR3 contains 12 residues, cysteine and phenylalanine counted. The read is trimmed to its CDR3 DNA, 36 bases read in frame from base 1. Ten or more counts support this clonotype. This clone's antigen is unknown. The sample holds no much larger clone one base away, and base qualities are not on file. The method behind the library was 5' RACE. The reads were generated on a NextSeq 500. To correct for sequencing error and PCR bias, the TCR library protocol tagged individual cDNA molecules with unique molecular identifiers. TCR alpha and beta chains were both sequenced, and the abundances of alpha and beta sequences in each sample were closely correlated with each other. Per the original workflow: Decombinator V4 was used to annotate TCR sequences for V gene, J gene and CDR3. Expanded TCRs were defined as changing significantly between any two time points under a Poisson model with p below 0.0001. TCR abundances were normalised to the total number of TCRs sequenced per sample and were expressed as counts per million. TRAV1-2 paired with TRAJ12, TRAJ20 or TRAJ33 defined MAIT TCRs, while TRAV10 paired with TRAJ18 defined iNKT TCRs. A search of VDJdb, accessed on 1 November 2021, was run for TCRs annotated to CMV, EBV and SARS-CoV-2, with TCRs annotated for multiple antigens excluded. TCRdb took the public reads, trimmed them with fastp at Q25, ran MiXCR for clone calling and kept in-frame beta chains. Every entry covers one CDR3 protein and lists the most common genes and DNA from its rows. In this record, the V and J calls reflect TCRdb's handling and not the investigators' own analysis. In this sample the table shows roughly 50,000 distinct CDR3 sequences, around 7.5% of which occur a single time. Over 8% of the sample rests with the top ten.

Broad study findings and their caveats: VDJdb matching was skewed toward anti-spike CD8 responses, so virus-specific expansions were likely underestimated and private and CD4 specificities were missed.

This was a case-control study nested in a cohort of healthcare workers in London, UK, who had nasopharyngeal swab PCR tests and blood samples taken every week. Healthcare workers were recruited during the week of the UK lockdown, between 23 and 31 March 2020, and followed weekly for up to roughly 16 weeks. The sequencing sample was made of whole blood. This sequence uses TRBV10-3 and TRBJ2-3; the D gene is unclear. The clonotype comes from an adult who was a healthcare worker with PCR-confirmed SARS-CoV-2 infection or an uninfected control (not recorded which). The CDR3 is CAISVETDTQYF. The bases read TGTGCCATCAGTGTCGAGACAGATACGCAGTATTTT.